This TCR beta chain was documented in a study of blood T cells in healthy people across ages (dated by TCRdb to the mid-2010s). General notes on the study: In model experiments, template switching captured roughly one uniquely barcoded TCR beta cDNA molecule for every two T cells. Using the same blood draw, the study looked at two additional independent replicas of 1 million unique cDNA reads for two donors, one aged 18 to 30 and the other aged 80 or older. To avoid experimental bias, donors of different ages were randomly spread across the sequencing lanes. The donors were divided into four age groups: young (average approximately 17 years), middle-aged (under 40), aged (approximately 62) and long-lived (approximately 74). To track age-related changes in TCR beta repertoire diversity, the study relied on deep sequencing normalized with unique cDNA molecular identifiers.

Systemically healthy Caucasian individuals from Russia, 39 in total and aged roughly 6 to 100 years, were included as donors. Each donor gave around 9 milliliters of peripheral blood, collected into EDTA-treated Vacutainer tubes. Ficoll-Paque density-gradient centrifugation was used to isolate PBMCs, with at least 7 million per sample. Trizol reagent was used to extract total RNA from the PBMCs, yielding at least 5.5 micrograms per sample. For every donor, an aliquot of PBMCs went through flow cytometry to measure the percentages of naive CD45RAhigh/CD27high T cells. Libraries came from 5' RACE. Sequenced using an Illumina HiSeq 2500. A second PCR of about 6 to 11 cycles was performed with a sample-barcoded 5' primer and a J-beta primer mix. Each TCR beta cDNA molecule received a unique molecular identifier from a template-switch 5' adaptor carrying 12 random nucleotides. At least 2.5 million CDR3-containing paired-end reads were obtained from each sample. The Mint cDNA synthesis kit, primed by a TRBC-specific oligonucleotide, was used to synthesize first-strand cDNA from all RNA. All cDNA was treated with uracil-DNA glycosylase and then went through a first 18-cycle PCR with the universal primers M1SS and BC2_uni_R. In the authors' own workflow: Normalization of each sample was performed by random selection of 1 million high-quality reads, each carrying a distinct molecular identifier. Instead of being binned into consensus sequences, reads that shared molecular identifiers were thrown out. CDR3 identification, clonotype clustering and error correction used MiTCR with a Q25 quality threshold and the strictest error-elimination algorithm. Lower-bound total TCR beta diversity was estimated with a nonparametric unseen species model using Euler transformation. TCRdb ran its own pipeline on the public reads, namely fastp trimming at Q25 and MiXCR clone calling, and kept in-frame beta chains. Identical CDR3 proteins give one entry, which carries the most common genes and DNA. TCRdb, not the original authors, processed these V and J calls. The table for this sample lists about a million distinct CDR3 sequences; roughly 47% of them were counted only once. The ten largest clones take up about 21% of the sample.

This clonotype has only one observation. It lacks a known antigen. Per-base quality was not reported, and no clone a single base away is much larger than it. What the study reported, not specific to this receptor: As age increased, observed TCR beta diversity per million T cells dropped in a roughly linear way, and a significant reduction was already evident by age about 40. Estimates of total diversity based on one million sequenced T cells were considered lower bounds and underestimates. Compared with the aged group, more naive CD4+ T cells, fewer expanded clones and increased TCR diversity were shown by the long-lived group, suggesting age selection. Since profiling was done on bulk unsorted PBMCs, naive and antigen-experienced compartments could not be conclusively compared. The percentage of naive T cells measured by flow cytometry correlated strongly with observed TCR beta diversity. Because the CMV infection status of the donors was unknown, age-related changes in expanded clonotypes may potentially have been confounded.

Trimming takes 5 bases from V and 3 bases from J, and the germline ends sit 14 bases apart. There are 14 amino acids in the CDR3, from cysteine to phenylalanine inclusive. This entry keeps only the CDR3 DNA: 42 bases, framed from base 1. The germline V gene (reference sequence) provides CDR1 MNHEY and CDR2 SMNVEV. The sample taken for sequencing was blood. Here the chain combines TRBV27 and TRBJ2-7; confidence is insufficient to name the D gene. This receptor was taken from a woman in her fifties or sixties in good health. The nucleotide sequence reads TGTGCCAGCAGTCCTGGCGCCATCAACTACGAGCAGTACTTC. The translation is CASSPGAINYEQYF.